This is a list of T cell receptor beta chains from one sample in a study of CD8 T cells in Susac syndrome. MiXCR, run by TCRdb on the immunoSEQ multiplex PCR reads, gives a single entry per CDR3 protein. The repertoire holds about 150,000 distinct CDR3 sequences, with approximately 94% as singletons. What was sequenced was CD4+ T cells from PBMCs. Every receptor here comes from a human donor with Susac syndrome. Both conserved end residues are part of each CDR3. The D gene is left open where the match is weak. Clone size is given for some rows only: seen once, a few or many times, or a class if the clone is expanded.

V gene,D gene,J gene,clone size,CDR3 length,CDR3 DNA,CDR3 protein
TRBV28,NA,TRBJ1-1,NA,12,TGTGCCAGCAGTTTAATGGGGCTGGAAGCTTTCTTT,CASSLMGLEAFF
TRBV20-1,TRBD2,TRBJ2-3,NA,12,TGCAGTGCCCAGCGGGACACAGATACGCAGTATTTT,CSAQRDTDTQYF
TRBV3-1,NA,TRBJ1-6,once,12,TGTGCCAGCAGCCAAGAGGGTTCACCCCTCCACTTT,CASSQEGSPLHF
TRBV12-3/TRBV12-4,NA,TRBJ2-2,NA,13,TGTGCCAGCACAGCGGTGAACACCGGGGAGCTGTTTTTT,CASTAVNTGELFF
TRBV19,NA,TRBJ2-2,NA,14,TGTGCCAGTAGTTTGGGGGCTAGGACCGGGGAGCTGTTTTTT,CASSLGARTGELFF
TRBV6-5,TRBD2,TRBJ2-1,NA,17,TGTGCCAGCAGTTACAGTGATGGCGGGAGTGTGTCGAATGAGCAGTTCTTC,CASSYSDGGSVSNEQFF
TRBV20-1,TRBD2,TRBJ2-7,NA,16,TGCAGTGCTAGAGGGACTAGCGGGACAAAATCGAGGGAGCAGTACTTC,CSARGTSGTKSREQYF
TRBV7-2,NA,TRBJ2-7,NA,15,TGTGCCAGCAGCTTAGAGGCGGCTTACAGAGACGAGCAGTACTTC,CASSLEAAYRDEQYF
TRBV5-4,TRBD2,TRBJ2-7,NA,15,TGTGCCAGCAGCACGGCCGGGACTAGCTCAGGCGAGCAGTACTTC,CASSTAGTSSGEQYF
TRBV20-1,NA,TRBJ2-7,NA,14,TGCAGTGCTGGCCGGGACTCCTTGACCTACGAGCAGTACTTC,CSAGRDSLTYEQYF
TRBV11-1,NA,TRBJ2-3,NA,14,TGTGCCAGCAGTTCCGGTGGGCGGACAGATACGCAGTATTTT,CASSSGGRTDTQYF
TRBV12-3/TRBV12-4,TRBD2,TRBJ2-1,NA,20,TGTGCCAGCAGTTTGGGGACCTGGTTAGCGGGAGAGGTGGAGAGCAATGAGCAGTTCTTC,CASSLGTWLAGEVESNEQFF
TRBV7-9,TRBD2,TRBJ2-2,NA,15,TGTGCCAGCAGCGTAGCGGGAGCTCGGAGCGGGGAGCTGTTTTTT,CASSVAGARSGELFF
TRBV4-2,TRBD2,TRBJ2-7,NA,16,TGTGCCAGCAGCCCCGTTAGATCCGGGAGGGCCGACGAGCAGTACTTC,CASSPVRSGRADEQYF
TRBV20-1,NA,TRBJ2-1,NA,14,TGCAGTGCTAGATGGGGGAGCTCCTACAATGAGCAGTTCTTC,CSARWGSSYNEQFF
TRBV12-3/TRBV12-4,NA,TRBJ1-2,NA,14,TGTGCCAGCAGTATTGCCGGGGTGACCTATGGCTACACCTTC,CASSIAGVTYGYTF
TRBV4-1,NA,TRBJ1-2,NA,17,TGCGCCAGCAGCCAAGATGAGCGGGGGACCCTTAACTATGGCTACACCTTC,CASSQDERGTLNYGYTF
TRBV7-2,TRBD2,TRBJ2-4,NA,14,TGTGCCAGCAGTGATCGGGGGGGCCCGAACATTCAGTACTTC,CASSDRGGPNIQYF
TRBV20-1,NA,TRBJ2-1,NA,13,TGCAGTGCTAGGGACCCGCGGTACAATGAGCAGTTCTTC,CSARDPRYNEQFF
TRBV7-2,TRBD1,TRBJ2-6,NA,17,TGTGCCAGCAGCCCCCGACAGGGGCGCTCCGGGGCCAACGTCCTGACTTTC,CASSPRQGRSGANVLTF
TRBV11-2,TRBD2,TRBJ2-2,NA,18,TGTGCCAGCAGCTTCGGACTAGCGGGAAGGCACGGCTCCGGGGAGCTGTTTTTT,CASSFGLAGRHGSGELFF
TRBV7-2,NA,TRBJ2-7,NA,16,TGTGCCAGCAGCTTGTCGCCCGGGATTCGCTCCTACGAGCAGTACTTC,CASSLSPGIRSYEQYF
TRBV5-4,NA,TRBJ2-5,NA,15,TGTGCCAGCAAAAGGACCGGGACTCCTACAGAGACCCAGTACTTC,CASKRTGTPTETQYF
TRBV15,TRBD2,TRBJ2-3,NA,18,TGTGCCACCAGCCGATCACGGCTAGCGGGGCTTAGCACAGATACGCAGTATTTT,CATSRSRLAGLSTDTQYF
TRBV25-1,NA,TRBJ1-2,once,13,TGTGCCAGCAGTGAATCCGTCTTTTATGGCTACACCTTC,CASSESVFYGYTF
TRBV5-1,NA,TRBJ2-5,NA,15,TGCGCCAGCAGCGCAGGGACAACAAAACAAGAGACCCAGTACTTC,CASSAGTTKQETQYF
TRBV5-1,TRBD1,TRBJ1-1,NA,18,TGCGCCAGCAGCACGGATCCGGGACAGGGTGGAATGAACACTGAAGCTTTCTTT,CASSTDPGQGGMNTEAFF
TRBV14,NA,TRBJ2-1,NA,12,TGTGCCAGCAGCCAAATCGGGGATGAGCAGTTCTTC,CASSQIGDEQFF
TRBV12-3/TRBV12-4,NA,TRBJ2-5,NA,13,TGTGCCAGCAGCAAGGACTTCCAAGAGACCCAGTACTTC,CASSKDFQETQYF
TRBV20-1,NA,TRBJ2-7,NA,13,TGCAGTGCTAGTTCCGGCGGACTCTACGAGCAGTACTTC,CSASSGGLYEQYF
TRBV25-1,TRBD2,TRBJ2-1,NA,16,TGTGCCAGCAGTGAACATCCTAGCGGAGAAAACAATGAGCAGTTCTTC,CASSEHPSGENNEQFF
TRBV27,NA,TRBJ1-5,NA,16,TGTGCCAGCAGTCCCATTGGGGGGGGCGATTATCAGCCCCAGCATTTT,CASSPIGGGDYQPQHF
TRBV6-5,TRBD2,TRBJ2-3,NA,14,TGTGCCAGCAGTTACGGGACTAGCGGGAGAACGCAGTATTTT,CASSYGTSGRTQYF
TRBV18,TRBD1,TRBJ2-7,NA,15,TGTGCCAGCTCACCAGGAACGGGACAGATGTACGAGCAGTACTTC,CASSPGTGQMYEQYF
TRBV13,TRBD2,TRBJ2-5,NA,16,TGTGCCAGCAGCGGCCAGGGACTAGCGGCGATGGAGACCCAGTACTTC,CASSGQGLAAMETQYF
TRBV27,NA,TRBJ1-1,NA,8,TGTCCCACGGGGGGAGCTTTCTTT,CPTGGAFF
TRBV9,NA,TRBJ1-1,NA,14,TGTGCCAGCAGCGTAGACGGGGTGAACACTGAAGCTTTCTTT,CASSVDGVNTEAFF
TRBV3-1,NA,TRBJ1-6,NA,12,TGTGCCAGCAGCCAAGGAAGGAAACCCCTCCACTTT,CASSQGRKPLHF
TRBV28,NA,TRBJ2-5,NA,17,TGTGCCAGCAGTTCGACAACCGGGGGTGCTGAACAAGAGACCCAGTACTTC,CASSSTTGGAEQETQYF
TRBV19,TRBD1,TRBJ1-2,NA,14,TGTGCCAGTAGTTCCGTGGGACAGAGTTATGGCTACACCTTC,CASSSVGQSYGYTF
TRBV3-1,NA,TRBJ1-3,NA,13,TGTGCCAGCAGCCCGACAGGCCGGACCACCATATATTTT,CASSPTGRTTIYF
TRBV28,TRBD1,TRBJ2-2,NA,15,TGTGCCAGCAACGTCAGGGGGCGGCTCACCGGGGAGCTGTTTTTT,CASNVRGRLTGELFF
TRBV20-1,TRBD1,TRBJ1-3,NA,16,TGCAGTGCTAGAGACGGACAGGGGGCGGCTGGAAACACCATATATTTT,CSARDGQGAAGNTIYF
TRBV5-4,NA,TRBJ1-5,NA,15,TGTGCCAGCAGCTTGGCCCCGGGGGGCAATCAGCCCCAGCATTTT,CASSLAPGGNQPQHF
TRBV29-1,TRBD1,TRBJ1-1,NA,13,TGCAGCGTGGGGGACAGGAAGAACACTGAAGCTTTCTTT,CSVGDRKNTEAFF
TRBV7-9,NA,TRBJ2-7,NA,12,TGTGCCAGCAGCCCAAGAGAGGACGAGCAGTACTTC,CASSPREDEQYF
TRBV20-1,NA,TRBJ1-1,NA,11,TGCAGTATAGGAGGGGTCACTGAAGCTTTCTTT,CSIGGVTEAFF
TRBV5-1,TRBD2,TRBJ2-1,NA,16,TGCGCCAGCAGCTTGGGGGTTCTAGCGGGAGTCAATGAGCAGTTCTTC,CASSLGVLAGVNEQFF
TRBV28,NA,TRBJ2-7,NA,13,TGTGCCGGGAAAGACACGGGAGCCTACGAGCAGTACTTC,CAGKDTGAYEQYF
TRBV7-9,NA,TRBJ1-2,NA,15,TGTGCCAGCAGCTTTAGGGGGGAACGCGTCTATGGCTACACCTTC,CASSFRGERVYGYTF
TRBV9,NA,TRBJ2-2,NA,17,TGTGCCAGCAGCGTAGGTGGGCTGACGGGGAACACCGGGGAGCTGTTTTTT,CASSVGGLTGNTGELFF